This is a list of T cell receptor beta chains from one sample in a study of blood T cell repertoires in COVID-19. TCRdb's table, derived via immunoSEQ multiplex PCR, lists solely in-frame clones and lacks some. The sample lists about 230,000 clones, more than 75% occurring once. The sequenced sample consisted of peripheral blood. The origin of the receptors is a man aged 40-49 years with acute or convalescent COVID-19. The CDR3 runs from the conserved cysteine through the conserved F or W. The D gene is left open where the match is weak. Some rows have no size entry. The others give once, few or many, or a class for an expanded clone.

>-|TRBV19|TRBJ1-1|-
TGTGCCAGCAGAGCCGGGACTGAAGCTTTCTTT
CASRAGTEAFF
>-|TRBV20-1|TRBJ2-7|-
TGCAGTGCTAGTCCGGCAGGATTTAACGAGCAGTACTTC
CSASPAGFNEQYF
>-|TRBV5-1|TRBJ1-2|-
TGCGCCAGCAGCCCATTTTATCCAGAGGACTATGGCTACACCTTC
CASSPFYPEDYGYTF
>-|TRBV7-9|TRBJ2-5|TRBD1
TGTGCCAGCAGCCTAGGGACAGGCCAAGAGACCCAGTACTTC
CASSLGTGQETQYF
>-|TRBV19|TRBJ2-2|TRBD1
TGTGCCAGTAGTCTCCGGGCGACAGGGATCGAGGAGCTGTTTTTT
CASSLRATGIEELFF
>-|TRBV5-1|TRBJ1-6|-
TGCGCCAGCTCACCGGGAGGTAATTCACCCCTCCACTTT
CASSPGGNSPLHF
>-|TRBV2|TRBJ1-2|-
TGTGCCAGCAGCGCTGACAGATATGGCTACACCTTC
CASSADRYGYTF
>-|TRBV7-9|TRBJ1-1|TRBD1
TGTGCCAGCAGCTTTGACCTACAGGGGGCTGAAGCTTTCTTT
CASSFDLQGAEAFF
>-|TRBV5-4|TRBJ1-1|-
TGTGCCAGCAGACCTGACAGGAACACTGAAGCTTTCTTT
CASRPDRNTEAFF
>-|TRBV7-3|TRBJ2-3|TRBD2
TGTGCCAGCAGCCCGGGAGGTTCTCGGGGCCTTAGAGCAGATACGCAGTATTTT
CASSPGGSRGLRADTQYF
>-|TRBV5-4|TRBJ2-4|TRBD2
TGTGCCAGCTCGCGGGGGGGCCGTGACATTCAGTACTTC
CASSRGGRDIQYF
>-|TRBV27|TRBJ1-6|TRBD1
TGTGCCAGCAGTTTATACGGGACAGGATATAATTCACCCCTCCACTTT
CASSLYGTGYNSPLHF
>-|TRBV6-6|TRBJ1-1|TRBD1
TGTGCCAGCACCCTACGACAGGGGGAGCGTGAAGCTTTCTTT
CASTLRQGEREAFF
>-|TRBV14|TRBJ1-1|-
TGTGCCAGCAGCCAAGGTCGTAGAACTGAAGCTTTCTTT
CASSQGRRTEAFF
>-|TRBV12-3/TRBV12-4|TRBJ2-7|TRBD2
TGTGCCAGCAGGACTAGCGGCTCCTACGAGCAGTACTTC
CASRTSGSYEQYF
>-|TRBV3-1/TRBV3-2|TRBJ1-2|-
TGTGCCAGCAGCCAAGATCGCCGACAAAGGATTCACTATGGCTACACCTTC
CASSQDRRQRIHYGYTF
>-|TRBV18|TRBJ1-5|TRBD1
TGTGCCAGCTCTCGCCTACAGGGGGCCAATCAGCCCCAGCATTTT
CASSRLQGANQPQHF
>once|TRBV5-4|TRBJ2-4|TRBD1
TGTGCCAGCAGCTTGCAGGGGGCGCGGGGCAAAAACATTCAGTACTTC
CASSLQGARGKNIQYF
>-|TRBV7-2|TRBJ1-3|-
TGTGCCAGCAGCTTAGATCGGGTGACTGGAAACACCATATATTTT
CASSLDRVTGNTIYF
>once|TRBV9|TRBJ2-1|-
TGTGCCAGCAGCGTAGAAGGAGGGGATGAGCAGTTCTTC
CASSVEGGDEQFF
>-|TRBV11-2|TRBJ1-5|-
TGTGCCAGCAGCTTCACAGGGATGGGCAATCAGCCCCAGCATTTT
CASSFTGMGNQPQHF
>-|TRBV4-1|TRBJ1-2|-
TGCGCCAGCAGCCTAGAGGGCCAGGCGTCGGGCTACACCTTC
CASSLEGQASGYTF
>-|TRBV6-1|TRBJ1-6|-
TGTGCCAGCAGTGAAGCGCTAAATTCACCCCTCCACTTT
CASSEALNSPLHF
>-|TRBV7-2|TRBJ1-2|TRBD1
TGTGCCAGCAGCCGTTCGGGGACAGGAGAATATGGCTACACCTTC
CASSRSGTGEYGYTF
>few|TRBV25-1|TRBJ1-4|TRBD1
TGTGCCAGCAGCCCCCCGGGACAGGGCAAAAAACTGTTTTTT
CASSPPGQGKKLFF
>-|TRBV7-8|TRBJ1-5|-
TGTGCCAGCAGCTTATGTCGGGACACCCGTCTCGGCGTATGTCAGCCCCAGCATTTT
CASSLCRDTRLGVCQPQHF
>-|TRBV20-1|TRBJ1-4|TRBD1
TGCAGTGCTAGTTCCGGGACAGGGGCGACGAAACTGTTTTTT
CSASSGTGATKLFF
>once|TRBV27|TRBJ1-1|-
TGTGCCAGCAGTTTATTAGGGGTTTCCGTGGACACTGAAGCTTTCTTT
CASSLLGVSVDTEAFF
>-|TRBV30|TRBJ2-7|-
TGTGCCTGGAGTGCCCGGGGGAGCTCCTACGAGCAGTACTTC
CAWSARGSSYEQYF